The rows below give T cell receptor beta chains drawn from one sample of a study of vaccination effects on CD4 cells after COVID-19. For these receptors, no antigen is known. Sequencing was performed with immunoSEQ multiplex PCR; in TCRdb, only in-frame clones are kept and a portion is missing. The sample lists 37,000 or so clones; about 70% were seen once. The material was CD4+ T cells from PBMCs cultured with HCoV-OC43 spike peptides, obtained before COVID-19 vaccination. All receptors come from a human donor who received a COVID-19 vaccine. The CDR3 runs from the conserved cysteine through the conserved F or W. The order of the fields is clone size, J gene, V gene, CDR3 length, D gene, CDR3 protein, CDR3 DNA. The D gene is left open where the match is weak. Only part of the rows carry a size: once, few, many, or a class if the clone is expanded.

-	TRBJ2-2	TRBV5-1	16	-	CASSLGPRTNTGELFF	TGCGCCAGCAGCTTGGGACCTAGGACGAACACCGGGGAGCTGTTTTTT
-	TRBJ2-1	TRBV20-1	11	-	CSARTEVEQFF	TGCAGTGCTAGGACTGAAGTTGAGCAGTTCTTC
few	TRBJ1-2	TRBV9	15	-	CASSVGEGGRYGYTF	TGTGCCAGCAGCGTAGGGGAGGGGGGGCGTTATGGCTACACCTTC
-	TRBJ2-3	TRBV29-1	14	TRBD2	CSVESSGNTDTQYF	TGCAGCGTTGAGTCTAGCGGGAACACAGATACGCAGTATTTT
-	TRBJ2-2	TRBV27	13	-	CASSLKGPGELFF	TGTGCCAGCAGTTTAAAGGGTCCCGGGGAGCTGTTTTTT
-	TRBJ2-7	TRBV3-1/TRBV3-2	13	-	CASSRRSTYEQYF	TGTGCCAGCAGCCGTCGATCAACCTACGAGCAGTACTTC
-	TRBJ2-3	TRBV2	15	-	CASSRQLLGTDTQYF	TGTGCCAGCAGTCGACAGCTGCTGGGCACAGATACGCAGTATTTT
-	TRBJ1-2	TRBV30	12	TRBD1	CAWKQGRYGYTF	TGTGCCTGGAAACAGGGGCGCTATGGCTACACCTTC
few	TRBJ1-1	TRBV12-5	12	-	CASGYGVAEAFF	TGTGCTAGTGGTTACGGGGTCGCTGAAGCTTTCTTT
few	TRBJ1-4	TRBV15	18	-	CATSRDRGRAVTNEKLFF	TGTGCCACCAGCAGAGATAGGGGTCGGGCGGTTACTAATGAAAAACTGTTTTTT
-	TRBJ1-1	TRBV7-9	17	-	CASSEWEWEGRNTEAFF	TGTGCCAGCAGCGAATGGGAATGGGAGGGAAGGAACACTGAAGCTTTCTTT
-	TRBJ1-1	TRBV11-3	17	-	CASSLNQGGTMNTEAFF	TGTGCCAGCAGCTTAAATCAAGGAGGGACTATGAACACTGAAGCTTTCTTT
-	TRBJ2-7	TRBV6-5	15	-	CASSYSGRADYEQYF	TGTGCCAGCAGTTACTCTGGGCGGGCGGACTACGAGCAGTACTTC
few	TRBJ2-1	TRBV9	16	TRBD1	CASSVDGTGGFVEQFF	TGTGCCAGCAGCGTAGATGGGACAGGGGGTTTTGTTGAGCAGTTCTTC
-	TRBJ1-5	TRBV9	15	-	CASSEGWSGNQPQHF	TGTGCCAGCAGCGAGGGGTGGTCGGGCAATCAGCCCCAGCATTTT
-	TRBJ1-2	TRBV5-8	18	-	CASSLGGFTKRANYGYTF	TGTGCCAGCAGCTTGGGAGGGTTCACAAAGCGGGCTAACTATGGCTACACCTTC
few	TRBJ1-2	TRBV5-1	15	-	CASSSRAQTNYGYTF	TGCGCCAGCAGCTCGAGGGCCCAGACTAACTATGGCTACACCTTC
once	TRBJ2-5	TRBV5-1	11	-	CASSLKETQYF	TGCGCCAGCAGCTTGAAAGAGACCCAGTACTTC
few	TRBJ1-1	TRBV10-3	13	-	CAISVGGRTEAFF	TGTGCCATCAGTGTTGGGGGACGGACTGAAGCTTTCTTT
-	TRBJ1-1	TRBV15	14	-	CATSRGQKNTEAFF	TGTGCCACCAGCAGAGGCCAAAAGAACACTGAAGCTTTCTTT
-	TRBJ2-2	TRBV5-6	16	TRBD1	CASSPGTGTTTGELFF	TGTGCCAGCAGCCCGGGGACAGGGACGACCACCGGGGAGCTGTTTTTT
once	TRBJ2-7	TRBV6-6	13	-	CASRGGTTYEQYF	TGTGCCAGCAGAGGGGGGACAACCTACGAGCAGTACTTC
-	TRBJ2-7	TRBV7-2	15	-	CASSLDRAVSYEQYF	TGTGCCAGCAGCTTAGACAGGGCCGTCTCCTACGAGCAGTACTTC
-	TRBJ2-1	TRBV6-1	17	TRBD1	CASSDGDSFYSYNEQFF	TGTGCCAGCAGTGATGGGGACAGTTTCTACTCCTACAATGAGCAGTTCTTC
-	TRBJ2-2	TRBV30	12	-	CASLKPTGELFF	TGTGCCTCATTAAAACCTACCGGGGAGCTGTTTTTT
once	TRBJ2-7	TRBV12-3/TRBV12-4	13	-	CASSLSQSYEQYF	TGTGCCAGCAGTTTATCTCAGTCCTACGAGCAGTACTTC
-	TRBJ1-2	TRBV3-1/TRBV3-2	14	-	CASSQGTENYGYTF	TGTGCCAGCAGCCAAGGGACAGAAAACTATGGCTACACCTTC
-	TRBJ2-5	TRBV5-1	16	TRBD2	CASSLALAGGRETQYF	TGCGCCAGCAGCTTGGCCCTAGCGGGGGGGCGGGAGACCCAGTACTTC
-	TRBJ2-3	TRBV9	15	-	CASSVDFARTDTQYF	TGTGCCAGCAGCGTAGATTTTGCTCGGACAGATACGCAGTATTTT
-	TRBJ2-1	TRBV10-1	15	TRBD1	CASSEGGGQGARQFF	TGCGCCAGCAGTGAGGGGGGGGGACAGGGGGCCAGGCAGTTCTTC
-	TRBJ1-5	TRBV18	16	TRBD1	CASSPLGRGGDQPQHF	TGTGCCAGCTCACCACTAGGCAGGGGGGGGGATCAGCCCCAGCATTTT
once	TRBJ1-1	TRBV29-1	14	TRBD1	CSVESGRGSHEAFF	TGCAGCGTTGAATCGGGCAGGGGGTCCCATGAAGCTTTCTTT
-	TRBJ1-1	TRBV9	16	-	CASSPQGRAPNTEAFF	TGTGCCAGCAGCCCCCAAGGCCGGGCTCCGAACACTGAAGCTTTCTTT
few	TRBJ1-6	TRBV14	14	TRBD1	CASTWDRANSPLHF	TGTGCCAGCACGTGGGACAGGGCGAATTCACCCCTCCACTTT
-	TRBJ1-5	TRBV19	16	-	CASTLDQLNSNQPQHF	TGTGCCAGTACCCTAGACCAGCTTAATAGCAATCAGCCCCAGCATTTT
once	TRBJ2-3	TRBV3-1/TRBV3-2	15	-	CAIERLGGATDTQYF	TGTGCCATCGAAAGGCTAGGGGGGGCCACAGATACGCAGTATTTT
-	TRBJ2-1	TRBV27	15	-	CATRGGLALYNEQFF	TGTGCCACCAGGGGAGGGCTAGCCCTCTACAATGAGCAGTTCTTC
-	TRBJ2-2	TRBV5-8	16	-	CASSLADFLNTGELFF	TGTGCCAGCAGCTTGGCAGACTTCTTGAACACCGGGGAGCTGTTTTTT
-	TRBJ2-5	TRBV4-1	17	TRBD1	CASSHPRSDRGQETQYF	TGCGCCAGCAGCCACCCCCGCTCGGACAGGGGACAAGAGACCCAGTACTTC
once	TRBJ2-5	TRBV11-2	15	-	CASSLAWENQETQYF	TGTGCCAGCAGCTTAGCCTGGGAGAATCAAGAGACCCAGTACTTC
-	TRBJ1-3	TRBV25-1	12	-	CASSPRVDTIYF	TGTGCCAGCAGTCCCAGGGTAGACACCATATATTTT
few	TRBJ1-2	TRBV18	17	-	CASSQQTLQGATYGYTF	TGTGCCAGCTCACAACAAACATTACAGGGAGCGACCTATGGCTACACCTTC
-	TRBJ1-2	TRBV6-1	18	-	CASRETRAPDSSNYGYTF	TGTGCCAGCAGGGAAACGCGGGCTCCGGACAGTTCTAACTATGGCTACACCTTC